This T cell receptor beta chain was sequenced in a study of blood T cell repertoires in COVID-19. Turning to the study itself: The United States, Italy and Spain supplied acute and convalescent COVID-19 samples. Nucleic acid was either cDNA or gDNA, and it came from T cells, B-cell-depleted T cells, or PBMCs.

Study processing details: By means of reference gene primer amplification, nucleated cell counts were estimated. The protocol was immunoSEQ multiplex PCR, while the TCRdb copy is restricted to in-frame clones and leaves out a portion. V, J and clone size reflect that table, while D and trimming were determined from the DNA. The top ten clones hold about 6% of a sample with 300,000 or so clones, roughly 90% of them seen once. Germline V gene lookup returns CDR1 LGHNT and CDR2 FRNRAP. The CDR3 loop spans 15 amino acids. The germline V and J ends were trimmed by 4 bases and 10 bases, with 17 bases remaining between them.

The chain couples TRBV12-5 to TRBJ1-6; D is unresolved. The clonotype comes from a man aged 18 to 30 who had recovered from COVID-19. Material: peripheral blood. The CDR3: CASGSELAGGSPLHF. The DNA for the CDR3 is TGTGCTAGTGGTTCCGAGTTGGCCGGCGGGTCACCCCTCCACTTT.